The 23 T cell receptor beta chains listed next were all sequenced from one sample in a study of blood T cell repertoires in COVID-19. The table came from immunoSEQ multiplex PCR; TCRdb's copy has only in-frame clones and leaves some out. Altogether 250,000 to 300,000 clones are present, less than 90% being singletons, with the ten largest covering 4% to 5%. Sample: peripheral blood. Receptor source: a man aged 60 to 69 with acute or convalescent COVID-19.

The V call is TRBV5-5, the J call TRBJ2-5; the match to TRBD2 covers 11 bases. This CDR3 contains 16 residues. After removal of 2 bases from V and 2 bases from J, the junction contained 5 bases not matched to a gene. The germline V gene has CDR1 SGHKS and CDR2 YYEKEE (reference sequence). The CDR3 DNA reads TGTGCCAGCAGCTTCGGGGTAGCGGGGGGGCAAGAGACCCAGTACTTC. Its protein is CASSFGVAGGQETQYF.

V usage is TRBV11-2 and J usage is TRBJ2-3; TRBD2 aligns across 13 bases. Germline V gene lookup returns CDR1 SGHAT and CDR2 FQNNGV. The CDR3 spans 17 residues. V lost 6 bases and J lost 0; bases outside the gene matches: 6. The DNA of the CDR3 is TGTGCCAGCAGACGCGGACTAGCGGGGGTTAGCACAGATACGCAGTATTTT. Its translation: CASRRGLAGVSTDTQYF.

This chain uses TRBV6-6 with TRBJ1-5; 7 nucleotides match TRBD1. Trimming took 2 bases from V and 7 from J; bases not matched to a gene: 5. CDR1 is MNHNY and CDR2 is SVGAGI in the germline V gene (reference sequence). The CDR3 has 14 residues. The CDR3 DNA is TGTGCCAGCAGTTACCAGGGGGAGAGGCAGCCCCAGCATTTT. Translated, it gives CASSYQGERQPQHF.

The J gene is TRBJ2-7, the V gene TRBV4-2; 11 positions agree with TRBD2. CDR1 is LGHNA and CDR2 is YNFKEQ in the germline V gene. CDR3 size: 17 residues. Losses at the gene ends were 1 base for V and 2 bases for J; bases not matched to a gene: 7. CDR3 in DNA: TGTGCCAGCAGCCAAGGCCTAGCGGGAGGCCAGGCCTACGAGCAGTACTTC. Protein sequence: CASSQGLAGGQAYEQYF.

In its sample, this clone was seen once. The chain combines TRBV15 with TRBJ2-5; D is perhaps TRBD2 (6 bases). CDR1 is LNHNV and CDR2 is YYDKDF in the germline V gene (reference sequence). Trimming removed 0 bases at V and 0 bases at J, with 11 bases between. The CDR3 loop spans 16 amino acids. The CDR3 loop reads CATSREPGRYQETQYF. The DNA for the CDR3 is TGTGCCACCAGCAGAGAACCGGGGAGGTACCAAGAGACCCAGTACTTC.

The V and J genes are TRBV5-4 and TRBJ2-5, with 7 bases aligning to TRBD2. The V gene's germline CDR1 is SGHNT and CDR2 YYREEE (reference sequence). Trimming at V came to 4 bases and at J to 0 bases, leaving 6 bases not matched to a gene. This CDR3 region has 15 residues. CDR3 DNA sequence: TGTGCCAGCAGCCCGACTAGCTTGTACCAAGAGACCCAGTACTTC. Protein product: CASSPTSLYQETQYF.

The V and J genes are TRBV28 and TRBJ1-2; D remains ambiguous. This CDR3 spans 15 amino acids. CDR1 and CDR2 (germline): MDHEN, SYDVKM. The V gene lost 1 base and the J gene lost 1 base, with 10 bases spanning the gap. CDR3 nucleotides: TGTGCCAGCAGTTTATCGGCAGGTTATAACTATGGCTACACCTTC. Amino acid sequence: CASSLSAGYNYGYTF.

This chain uses TRBV18 with TRBJ1-4; 8 bases align to TRBD1. This CDR3 spans 16 amino acids. The germline V gene has CDR1 KGHSH and CDR2 LQKENI. Germline trimming cut 1 base from V and 7 bases from J; bases unmatched to any gene: 8. The CDR3 bases are TGTGCCAGCTCACCACAGGGGACAGGCAGGAGTGAAAAACTGTTTTTT. Translation gives CASSPQGTGRSEKLFF.

This sequence joins TRBV9 and TRBJ1-1, with TRBD1 matching over 9 bases. The CDR3 covers 15 residues. Germline CDR1 reads SGDLS; CDR2 reads YYNGEE. V gave up 3 bases and J gave up 8 bases; unmatched junction bases: 11. This chain's CDR3 is CASSDTGTGFAEAFF. In DNA form, the CDR3 reads TGTGCCAGCAGCGATACAGGGACAGGGTTTGCCGAAGCTTTCTTT.

In nucleotides, the CDR3 is TGCGCCAGCAGCCCGTGGACATCTAGCTCTGGAAACACCATATATTTT. Translating it yields CASSPWTSSSGNTIYF. The rearrangement joins TRBV4-1 to TRBJ1-3, with a tentative D call TRBD1 (5 bases). This CDR3 has 16 residues. Germline V gives CDR1 MGHRA, CDR2 YSYEKL. V was trimmed by 4 bases and J by 0 bases, leaving 13 bases between them.

The V gene is TRBV12-3 or TRBV12-4, the J gene TRBJ2-3; possible D gene TRBD2, 5 bases. Trimming shortened V by 6 bases and J by 4 bases, and 11 bases separated the two germline ends. This CDR3 is built from 13 residues. For the CDR3, the DNA is TGTGCCAGCAGAATACTAGGTTCAGATACGCAGTATTTT. It encodes CASRILGSDTQYF.

The chain couples TRBV6-5 to TRBJ1-1; 8 bases map to TRBD1. Germline V gives CDR1 MNHEY, CDR2 SVGAGI. The CDR3 is made up of 13 amino acids. Germline trimming cut 4 bases from V and 5 bases from J; bases unmatched to any gene: 3. The CDR3 DNA reads as TGTGCCAGCAGTTCACAGGGGGGTACTGAAGCTTTCTTT. Translating it yields CASSSQGGTEAFF.

The chain recombines TRBV5-5 with TRBJ1-6; 7 bases agree with TRBD1. The CDR3 has 17 residues. The junction had 8 bases not matched to a gene; V was cut back by 5 bases and J by 0 bases. The germline V gene has CDR1 SGHKS and CDR2 YYEKEE (reference sequence). Here the CDR3 DNA reads TGTGCCAGCAGAAGGAGGGGGGACAGCTCCTATAATTCACCCCTCCACTTT. This codes for CASRRRGDSSYNSPLHF.

This chain uses TRBV29-1 with TRBJ2-5; unclear D gene. Germline CDR1 reads SQVTM; CDR2 reads ANQGSEA. The CDR3 is 12 residues long. Trimming left V 7 bases short and J 4 bases short, with 13 bases between. This CDR3 is CSAQPPRETQYF. As DNA, the CDR3 is TGCAGCGCCCAACCCCCGAGAGAGACCCAGTACTTC.

The chain has TRBV5-1 and TRBJ2-3; D is possibly TRBD2 (6 bases). Trimming removed 0 bases from V and 6 bases from J, with 14 bases in between. Germline V gives CDR1 SGHRS, CDR2 YFSETQ. The CDR3 covers 15 residues. The CDR3 protein is CASSLGRAGSDTQYF. CDR3 in DNA: TGCGCCAGCAGCTTGGGGAGGGCGGGGTCCGATACGCAGTATTTT.

A few counts support this clone. This chain joins TRBV7-9 and TRBJ1-6, with 7 bases that match TRBD1. CDR1 and CDR2 from the germline V gene are SEHNR and FQNEAQ (reference sequence). This CDR3 has 15 residues. V trimming: 5 bases; J trimming: 5 bases; junction bases outside the gene matches: 6. This CDR3 reads CASSHGQADNSPLHF. In DNA form, the CDR3 reads TGTGCCAGCAGCCACGGACAGGCGGATAATTCACCCCTCCACTTT.

The chain links TRBV11-1 to TRBJ2-5; a possible D gene is TRBD2 (5 bases). CDR3 length: 16 residues. Germline assignment: CDR1 SGHAT and CDR2 FQDESV (reference sequence). With 4 bases removed from V and 4 bases from J, the gap between germline ends came to 19 bases. CDR3 DNA sequence: TGTGCCAGCAGCTCCGCCTTGGAGGCTCGGATAGAGACCCAGTACTTC. Its protein is CASSSALEARIETQYF. The full variable domain, completed using reference TRBV11-1 and TRBJ2-5, is EAEVAQSPRYKITEKSQAVAFWCDPISGHATLYWYRQILGQGPELLVQFQDESVVDDSQLPKDRFSAERLKGVDSTLKIQPAELGDSAMYLCASSSALEARIETQYFGPGTRLLVL.

This rearrangement joins TRBV7-8 to TRBJ2-2; 7 nucleotides align to TRBD1. This CDR3 has 15 amino acids. With 5 bases clipped from V and 1 base from J, the junction kept 4 bases outside the gene matches. Germline CDR1 and CDR2: SGHVS and FQNEAQ. CDR3 protein: CASSPRDRNTGELFF. CDR3 DNA sequence: TGTGCCAGCAGCCCCCGGGACAGGAACACCGGGGAGCTGTTTTTT. The full variable domain, completed using reference TRBV7-8 and TRBJ2-2, is GAGVSQSPRYKVAKRGQDVALRCDPISGHVSLFWYQQALGQGPEFLTYFQNEAQLDKSGLPSDRFFAERPEGSVSTLKIQRTQQEDSAVYLCASSPRDRNTGELFFGEGSRLTVL.

Ten or more counts support this clone. The J gene is TRBJ2-7, the V gene TRBV7-8, with 11 bases matching TRBD2. Trimming took 5 bases from V and 6 from J; bases not matched to a gene: 9. CDR1 and CDR2 (germline): SGHVS, FQNEAQ. CDR3 length: 15 residues. The CDR3 loop is CASSHQTSGRVEQYF. The CDR3 DNA is TGTGCCAGCAGCCACCAAACTAGCGGGAGAGTCGAGCAGTACTTC.

The chain joins TRBV18 to TRBJ2-7; 12 bases match TRBD2. Germline lookup yields CDR1 KGHSH and CDR2 LQKENI. The CDR3 has 15 residues. Unmatched junction bases numbered 6, after V lost 5 bases and J lost 4 bases. This CDR3 is CASSAGTSGLYEQYF. The CDR3 DNA reads TGTGCCAGCTCAGCCGGGACTAGCGGGCTTTACGAGCAGTACTTC.

This clone was recorded once. The chain joins TRBV5-6 to TRBJ2-2; D may be TRBD2 (6 bases). Germline V gene sequence: CDR1 SGHDT, CDR2 YYEEEE. The ends were cut back, 3 bases at V and 7 bases at J, with 7 bases in the middle. This CDR3 is built from 12 residues. CDR3 protein: CASSWGDGELFF. The CDR3 DNA reads TGTGCCAGCAGCTGGGGGGACGGGGAGCTGTTTTTT. Looking up the rest from reference TRBV5-6 and TRBJ2-2 gives the full variable domain: DAGVTQSPTHLIKTRGQQVTLRCSPKSGHDTVSWYQQALGQGPQFIFQYYEEEERQRGNFPDRFSGHQFPNYSSELNVNALLLGDSALYLCASSWGDGELFFGEGSRLTVL.

This chain connects TRBV7-9 to TRBJ2-1; TRBD1 matches 7 bases. This CDR3 has 13 residues. In germline, CDR1 is SEHNR, CDR2 FQNEAQ (reference sequence). V was clipped by 0 bases and J by 8 bases; unmatched bases: 1. For the CDR3, the DNA is TGTGCCAGCAGCTTAGCCCAGGGGGATGAGCAGTTCTTC. Protein sequence: CASSLAQGDEQFF.

The chain's CDR3 is CASSYSPQGRANVLTF. CDR3 bases: TGTGCCAGCAGTTACTCGCCGCAGGGTAGGGCCAACGTCCTGACTTTC. The rearrangement links TRBV6-5 to TRBJ2-6, with D possibly being TRBD1 (5 bases). Deletions cut 0 bases from V and 5 bases from J, with 11 bases between. Germline lookup yields CDR1 MNHEY and CDR2 SVGAGI. The CDR3 contains 16 residues.